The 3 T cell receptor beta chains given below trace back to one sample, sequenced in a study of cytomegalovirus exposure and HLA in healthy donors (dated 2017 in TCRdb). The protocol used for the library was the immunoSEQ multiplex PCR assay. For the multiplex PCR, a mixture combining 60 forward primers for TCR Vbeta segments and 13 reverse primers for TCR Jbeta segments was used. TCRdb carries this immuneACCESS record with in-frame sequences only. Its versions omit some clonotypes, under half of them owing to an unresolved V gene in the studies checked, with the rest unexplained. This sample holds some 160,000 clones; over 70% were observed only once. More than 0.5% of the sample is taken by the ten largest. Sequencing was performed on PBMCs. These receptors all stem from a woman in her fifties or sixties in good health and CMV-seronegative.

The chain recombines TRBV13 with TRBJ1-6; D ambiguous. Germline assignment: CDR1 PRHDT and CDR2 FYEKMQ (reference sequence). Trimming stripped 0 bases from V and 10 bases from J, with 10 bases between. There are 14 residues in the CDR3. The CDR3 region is CASSLGQIISPLHF. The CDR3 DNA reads TGTGCCAGCAGCTTAGGACAGATTATCTCACCCCTCCACTTT.

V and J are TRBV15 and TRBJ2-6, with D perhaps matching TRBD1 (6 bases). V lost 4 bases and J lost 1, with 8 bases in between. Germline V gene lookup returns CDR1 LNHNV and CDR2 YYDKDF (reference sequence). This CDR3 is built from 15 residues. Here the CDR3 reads CATSIRGSGANVLTF. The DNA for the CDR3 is TGTGCCACCAGCATCAGGGGTTCTGGGGCCAACGTCCTGACTTTC.

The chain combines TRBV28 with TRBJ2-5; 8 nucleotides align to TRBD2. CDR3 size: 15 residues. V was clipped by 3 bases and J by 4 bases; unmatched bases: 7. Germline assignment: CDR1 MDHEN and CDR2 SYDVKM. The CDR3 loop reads CASSFPGGETETQYF. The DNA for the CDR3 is TGTGCCAGCAGTTTCCCCGGGGGGGAGACAGAGACCCAGTACTTC.